Below are 21 T cell receptor beta chains sequenced from a single sample in a study of T cell repertoires in aging, cancer and after chemotherapy. TRB rearrangements spanning V, D and J were amplified using mixed TRB-A/B primers. TCRdb re-derived calls from the multiplex PCR reads in MiXCR, one entry per CDR3 protein. The top ten hold roughly a fifth of the sample, which has around 1,800 distinct CDR3 sequences, roughly three fifths seen once. The template was genomic DNA from peripheral blood, not RNA. Sequenced sample: blood. Source of these receptors: a human donor with a blood cancer.

The chain recombines TRBV30 with TRBJ2-3; D call uncertain. The CDR3 has 12 residues. Germline CDR1 and CDR2: GTSNPN and SVGIG (reference sequence). Trimming left V 5 bases short and J 1 base short, with 7 bases between. CDR3 in DNA: TGTGCCTGGTCGCCCGGCACAGATACGCAGTATTTT. Its translation: CAWSPGTDTQYF.

A note on this clonotype: Germline is not matched at one junction end, which may reflect a read error. The V gene is TRBV6-5, the J gene TRBJ2-3, with D maybe TRBD2 (6 bases). CDR1 and CDR2 (germline): MNHEY, SVGAGI. This CDR3 comprises 16 residues. CDR3 protein: CASSLAGPRWTDTQYF. DNA of the CDR3: TGCGCCAGCAGCTTGGCGGGACCCAGGTGGACAGATACGCAGTATTTT.

V usage is TRBV29-1 and J usage is TRBJ2-1, with TRBD2 identical over 8 bases. V was pared by 8 bases and J by 1 base, with 7 bases of the junction left unmatched. Germline CDR1 SQVTM, CDR2 ANQGSEA. This CDR3 spans 14 amino acids. The CDR3 DNA sequence: TGCAGCCACGGGGGGGGGGGATCCTACAATGAGCAGTTCTTC. Translation gives CSHGGGGSYNEQFF.

The chain combines TRBV6-5 with TRBJ2-1; perhaps D is TRBD1 or TRBD2 (5 bases each). Trimming shortened V by 0 bases and J by 6 bases, and 12 bases separated the two germline ends. CDR1 MNHEY and CDR2 SVGAGI come from the germline V gene. This CDR3 has 15 residues. The CDR3 reads CASSYSSAGTNEQFF. In nucleotides, the CDR3 is TGTGCCAGCAGTTACTCGAGTGCAGGGACCAATGAGCAGTTCTTC.

The V call is TRBV29-1, the J call TRBJ2-1; tentatively, D is TRBD2 (6 bases). CDR3 length equals 14 residues. Germline V gene lookup returns CDR1 SQVTM and CDR2 ANQGSEA. Trimming took off 0 bases at V and 8 bases at J, with 14 bases between the two ends. The CDR3 loop is CSVEDRGSGDEQFF. CDR3 nucleotide sequence: TGCAGCGTTGAAGATCGGGGGTCTGGGGATGAGCAGTTCTTC.

CDR3 region: CASSSGSPEAFF. The CDR3 nucleotides are TGTGCCAGCAGCTCAGGGTCGCCTGAAGCTTTCTTT. The chain uses TRBV7-2 and TRBJ1-1, with a tentative D call TRBD1 (5 bases). The CDR3 is 12 amino acids. Trimming removed 4 bases from V and 6 bases from J, with 9 bases in between. From germline, CDR1 is SGHTA and CDR2 FQGNSA. Full variable domain (missing parts from reference TRBV7-2 and TRBJ1-1): GAGVSQSPSNKVTEKGKDVELRCDPISGHTALYWYRQSLGQGLEFLIYFQGNSAPDKSGLPSDRFSAERTGGSVSTLTIQRTQQEDSAVYLCASSSGSPEAFFGQGTRLTVV.

This clonotype was found once. V usage is TRBV20-1 and J usage is TRBJ2-1, with D uncertain. CDR1 DFQATT and CDR2 SNEGSKA come from the germline V gene (reference sequence). Trimming removed 0 bases from V and 4 bases from J, with 7 bases in between. The CDR3 runs to 13 residues. For the CDR3, the DNA is TGCAGTGCTAGAGAGGCGGTGTACAATGAGCAGTTCTTC. Amino acids: CSAREAVYNEQFF.

The J gene is TRBJ2-3, the V gene TRBV29-1; no clear D. V was shortened by 3 bases and J by 2 bases, with 6 bases between the two germline ends. Germline lookup yields CDR1 SQVTM and CDR2 ANQGSEA. This CDR3 has 12 amino acids. Here the CDR3 DNA reads TGCAGCGTTGATCAGAACACAGATACGCAGTATTTT. Residues: CSVDQNTDTQYF.

This clonotype was detected only a few times. DNA for the CDR3: TGTGCCAGCAGTCTTAGGGGGCGCGGAGGCTACACCTTC. Amino acid sequence: CASSLRGRGGYTF. V is TRBV6-6 and J is TRBJ1-2; 7 bases align to TRBD1. CDR3 length: 13 residues. V trimming: 5 bases; J trimming: 8 bases; junction bases outside the gene matches: 8. Germline values: CDR1 MNHNY, CDR2 SVGAGI (reference sequence).

The J gene is TRBJ2-3, the V gene TRBV5-1; no clear D. In germline, CDR1 is SGHRS, CDR2 YFSETQ. CDR3 length: 13 residues. The V end lost 3 bases, the J end lost 3 bases, and 8 bases lay between the germline ends. CDR3 DNA sequence: TGCGCCAGCAGCTCTACTGGGACAGATACGCAGTATTTT. It encodes CASSSTGTDTQYF.

This clonotype occurred a few times. J is TRBJ1-3 and V is TRBV29-1; no reliable D call. The ends were cut back, 1 base at V and 4 bases at J, with 11 bases in the middle. CDR1 and CDR2 from the germline V gene are SQVTM and ANQGSEA. CDR3 size: 14 residues. The CDR3 DNA is TGCAGCGTTGAAGTGGTCAGTCTGGGAAACACCATATATTTT. Translated: CSVEVVSLGNTIYF.

The chain carries TRBV6-1 and TRBJ1-2; TRBD1 is a possible D gene (5 bases). The DNA end is a closer match to TRBJ2-7, so the J assignment may be wrong. The CDR3 sequence is 11 residues long. CDR1 is MNHNS and CDR2 is SASEGT in the germline V gene. CDR3 sequence: CASRGDYEQYF. CDR3 bases: TGTGCCAGCAGAGGGGACTACGAGCAGTACTTC.

The chain employs TRBV6-5 and TRBJ2-3; 7 nucleotides line up with TRBD2. The germline V gene has CDR1 MNHEY and CDR2 SVGAGI. V was clipped by 9 bases and J by 1 base; unmatched bases: 4. The CDR3 contains 13 residues. The CDR3 loop reads CASNSGGTDTQYF. CDR3 nucleotide sequence: TGTGCCAGTAACAGCGGGGGCACAGATACGCAGTATTTT.

This clonotype occurred once. The chain carries TRBV5-6 and TRBJ1-1; tentative D call: TRBD1 (5 bases). The germline gives CDR1 SGHDT, CDR2 YYEEEE. Between the trimmed V and J ends, which lost 4 bases and 4 bases, there was a span of 14 bases. The CDR3 runs to 14 residues. The CDR3 reads CASSGPLGGTEAFF. The CDR3 DNA sequence: TGTGCCAGCAGCGGCCCGCTGGGGGGCACTGAAGCTTTCTTT.

This rearrangement joins TRBV5-4 to TRBJ2-3; a possible D gene is TRBD1 (5 bases). Germline V gives CDR1 SGHNT, CDR2 YYREEE (reference sequence). V lost 5 bases and J 2 bases, leaving 12 bases between the germline ends. This CDR3 spans 14 amino acids. CDR3 coding DNA: TGTGCCAGCAGGGGGCTAACATCCACAGATACGCAGTATTTT. Amino acid sequence: CASRGLTSTDTQYF.

The genes are TRBV30 and TRBJ2-3, with 9 bases that match TRBD1. Germline V lookup: CDR1 GTSNPN, CDR2 SVGIG (reference sequence). The CDR3 contains 14 residues. V lost 2 bases, J lost 4 bases, and 4 bases stayed unmatched. CDR3: CAWSPGQGPDTQYF. In DNA form, the CDR3 reads TGTGCCTGGAGTCCGGGACAGGGTCCAGATACGCAGTATTTT.

This clonotype was observed a handful of times. This chain connects TRBV29-1 to TRBJ2-5; 8 nucleotides align to TRBD1. This CDR3 region has 12 residues. Germline-derived CDR1 and CDR2 are SQVTM and ANQGSEA. With 7 bases clipped from V and 5 bases from J, the junction kept 6 bases outside the gene matches. The CDR3 region is CSARQGRETQYF. DNA for the CDR3: TGCAGCGCCCGACAGGGGCGGGAGACCCAGTACTTC.

The V gene is TRBV7-2, the J gene TRBJ2-3; D is ambiguous. Germline CDR1 SGHTA, CDR2 FQGNSA. This CDR3 region has 13 residues. V lost 1 base, J lost 5 bases, and 7 bases lay in between. CDR3 coding DNA: TGTGCCAGCAGCTTAGAGCCCGAAGATACGCAGTATTTT. This encodes CASSLEPEDTQYF.

This clonotype was found once. The chain carries TRBV20-1 and TRBJ2-1; 16 bases line up with TRBD2. V trimming: 2 bases; J trimming: 8 bases; junction bases outside the gene matches: 9. CDR1 and CDR2 (germline): DFQATT, SNEGSKA (reference sequence). The CDR3 is made up of 17 amino acids. CDR3 sequence reads: CSARSPGLAGGVDEQFF. In DNA, the CDR3 is TGCAGTGCTAGATCTCCGGGACTAGCGGGAGGGGTCGATGAGCAGTTCTTC.

Details on this clonotype: This clone may be a read error of a much larger clone one base away. The chain has TRBV29-1 and TRBJ2-3; D is perhaps TRBD1 or TRBD2 (6 bases each). The CDR3 totals 14 residues. Germline V gene sequence: CDR1 SQVTM, CDR2 ANQGSEA. The CDR3 DNA reads TGCAGCGTTCAGGCACAGGGAGGCACAGATATGCAGTATTTT. Its translation: CSVQAQGGTDMQYF.

J is TRBJ2-7 and V is TRBV19, with D unclear. The CDR3 consists of 12 residues. The V end lost 5 bases, the J end lost 5 bases, and 10 bases lay between the germline ends. The germline V gene encodes CDR1 LNHDA and CDR2 SQIVND (reference sequence). CDR3 amino acids: CASSRVMHEQYF. CDR3 DNA sequence: TGTGCCAGTAGTCGGGTAATGCACGAGCAGTACTTC.